This TCR beta chain was recovered during a study of CD8 T cells in ankylosing spondylitis. Study conclusions and caveats: Typical of ankylosing spondylitis blood, it appeared, was a TCR beta motif of 7 or 8 highly homologous variants.

TCRdb reanalysed the 5' RACE reads using MiXCR and keeps one entry per CDR3 protein. The sample contains more than 150,000 distinct CDR3 sequences, 18% of which appear only once. Trimming left V 8 bases short and J 5 bases short, with 21 bases between. Looked up from germline, CDR1 is LNHDA and CDR2 is SQIVND (reference sequence). The CDR3 is 15 amino acids. This clonotype was counted at least ten times. No antigen is known for it. This chain connects TRBV19 to TRBJ2-5; D tentatively fits TRBD1 or TRBD2 (5 bases each). The source is a male donor aged 5 to 29 with ankylosing spondylitis or in good health (not recorded which). Material for sequencing was blood, either unsorted or a sorted T cell fraction (not recorded which). CDR3 loop: CASVRSGSAGETQYF. The CDR3 DNA reads TGTGCCAGTGTCCGGAGTGGGAGCGCAGGGGAGACCCAGTACTTC.